Presented here are 13 T cell receptor beta chains from one specimen sequenced in a study of regulatory T cells in long-lasting Graves disease. Time point denoted: newly diagnosed GD, antithyroid drugs for less than 3 months. The TCR library was prepared using RNA isolated from PBMCs. Libraries of TCR beta came from iRepertoire HTBI primers plus Arm-PCR of CDR3 regions. TCRdb ran MiXCR on the multiplex PCR reads and lists one entry per CDR3 protein. The repertoire holds roughly 360,000 distinct CDR3 sequences, with 12% as singletons. These data also featured in a second study, about T cells in Graves' hyperthyroidism and ophthalmopathy.

This material consisted of peripheral blood mononuclear cells (PBMCs), taken at new diagnosis, from a patient treated with antithyroid drugs. The source of these receptors is a woman aged 18-29 years with Graves disease.

V gene TRBV19 combines with J gene TRBJ1-4; D unclear. Germline V gene data show CDR1 as LNHDA and CDR2 as SQIVND (reference sequence). Trimming took off 6 bases at V and 8 bases at J, with 19 bases between the two ends. The CDR3 has 15 amino acids. The CDR3 nucleotides are TGTGCCAGTAGCATTGATGGAGGGATCGAAGAAAAACTGTTTTTT. Its translation: CASSIDGGIEEKLFF. The whole variable domain, remainder taken from reference TRBV19 and TRBJ1-4, is DGGITQSPKYLFRKEGQNVTLSCEQNLNHDAMYWYRQDPGQGLRLIYYSQIVNDFQKGDIAEGYSVSREKKESFPLTVTSAQKNPTAFYLCASSIDGGIEEKLFFGSGTQLSVL.

This rearrangement joins TRBV6-2 or TRBV6-3 to TRBJ2-1, with a weak D call TRBD2 (7 bases). CDR1 and CDR2 (germline): MNHEY, SVGEGT. V lost 7 bases and J lost 7, with 14 bases in between. The CDR3 extends over 13 amino acids. The CDR3 is CASTWGGLNEQFF. The CDR3 DNA is TGTGCCAGCACGTGGGGGGGCTTAAATGAGCAGTTCTTC.

This clonotype occurred once. Given a far larger clone just one base away, this is likely a sequencing read error. This chain uses TRBV15 with TRBJ2-3; either TRBD1 or TRBD2 may supply D (5 bases each). Germline CDR1 LNHNV, CDR2 YYDKDF (reference sequence). This CDR3 region has 15 residues. As DNA, the CDR3 is TGTGCCACCAGCAGAGCGGGGCGGAACCAAGAGACCAAGTACTTC. Translated: CATSRAGRNQETKYF.

This clonotype was found a few times. The chain couples TRBV15 to TRBJ1-2; TRBD1 matches 8 bases. Germline V gene data show CDR1 as LNHNV and CDR2 as YYDKDF (reference sequence). V dropped 3 bases and J dropped 8; count of bases not matched to a gene: 5. The CDR3 spans 13 residues. CDR3 amino acids: CATSSRTGYGYTF. The DNA for the CDR3 is TGTGCCACCAGCAGTAGGACAGGGTACGGCTACACCTTC.

In DNA form, the CDR3 reads TGTGCCACCAGCGCATCCCCGTGGGAGCCTGAAGCTTTCTTT. It specifies CATSASPWEPEAFF. The rearrangement links TRBV15 to TRBJ1-1; D is unclear. V lost 5 bases and J lost 6, with 16 bases in between. This CDR3 has 14 residues. Germline loops: CDR1 LNHNV, CDR2 YYDKDF (reference sequence).

This clonotype was recorded at least ten times. The gene calls are TRBV27 and TRBJ1-2; D might be TRBD1 (6 bases). The germline V and J ends were trimmed by 8 bases and 0 bases, with 10 bases remaining between them. This CDR3 region has 13 residues. Per germline, CDR1 MNHEY and CDR2 SMNVEV (reference sequence). This chain's CDR3 is CASGWTANYGYTF. The CDR3 DNA follows: TGTGCCAGCGGTTGGACAGCTAACTATGGCTACACCTTC.

This clonotype was seen many times. This chain joins TRBV6-1 and TRBJ2-7; TRBD1 matches 9 bases. Per germline, CDR1 MNHNS and CDR2 SASEGT. The CDR3 contains 15 residues. V gave up 5 bases and J gave up 7 bases; unmatched junction bases: 12. The CDR3 coding sequence is TGTGCCAGCAGTCCGCGGGGACAGGGCCCTGTGGAGCAGTACTTC. Translating it yields CASSPRGQGPVEQYF.

The chain has TRBV10-2 and TRBJ2-1; TRBD1 aligns across 7 bases. Germline assignment: CDR1 WSHSY and CDR2 SAAADI. J gave up 4 bases and V 5 bases, and 14 bases lay outside the gene matches. This CDR3 has 17 residues. CDR3 DNA sequence: TGCGCCAGCAGTATGGGACAGAGGAATCGGGGTTACAATGAGCAGTTCTTC. Encoded protein: CASSMGQRNRGYNEQFF.

This clonotype was seen at least ten times. This chain uses TRBV7-6 with TRBJ2-1; 9 bases align to TRBD2. Trimming removed 1 base from V and 4 bases from J; junction bases left unmatched: 5. Per the germline V gene, CDR1 is SGHVS and CDR2 is FNYEAQ. The CDR3 sequence is 16 residues long. The CDR3 loop is CASSLGTSAYYNEQFF. For the CDR3, the DNA is TGTGCCAGCAGCTTAGGGACTAGCGCATATTACAATGAGCAGTTCTTC.

This clonotype was picked up a small number of times. CDR3: CSARGLAGVPDTQYF. The CDR3 DNA sequence: TGCAGTGCTAGAGGACTAGCGGGAGTCCCAGATACGCAGTATTTT. This chain links TRBV20-1 with TRBJ2-3, with 12 bases aligning to TRBD2. CDR1 is DFQATT, CDR2 SNEGSKA, per germline (reference sequence). Trimming took 1 base from V and 4 from J; bases not matched to a gene: 3. This CDR3 is 15 amino acids long.

This clonotype was seen only a few times. The chain couples TRBV5-4 to TRBJ2-1; weak D call: TRBD1 (6 bases). The CDR3 loop spans 14 amino acids. Germline-derived CDR1 and CDR2 are SGHNT and YYREEE (reference sequence). The V gene lost 2 bases and the J gene lost 6 bases, with 12 bases spanning the gap. The DNA for the CDR3 is TGTGCCAGCAGCTTCTCTACAGGGTCCAATGAGCAGTTCTTC. Its translation: CASSFSTGSNEQFF.

CDR3 nucleotide sequence: TGTGCCAGCAACGACGCAGGGGGCACTCGTGAGACCCAGTACTTC. It yields the protein CASNDAGGTRETQYF. The chain uses TRBV4-2 and TRBJ2-5; the match to TRBD1 covers 8 bases. With 7 bases clipped from V and 5 bases from J, the junction kept 12 bases outside the gene matches. The CDR3 loop spans 15 amino acids. Germline CDR1 LGHNA, CDR2 YNFKEQ.

This clonotype was counted ten times or more. This sequence joins TRBV12-3 or TRBV12-4 and TRBJ1-1; D is ambiguous. Trimming left V 1 base short and J 9 bases short, with 6 bases between. This CDR3 comprises 11 residues. CDR3 amino acids: CASSLGRKAFF. The CDR3 region has the DNA TGTGCCAGCAGTTTAGGGAGAAAAGCTTTCTTT.